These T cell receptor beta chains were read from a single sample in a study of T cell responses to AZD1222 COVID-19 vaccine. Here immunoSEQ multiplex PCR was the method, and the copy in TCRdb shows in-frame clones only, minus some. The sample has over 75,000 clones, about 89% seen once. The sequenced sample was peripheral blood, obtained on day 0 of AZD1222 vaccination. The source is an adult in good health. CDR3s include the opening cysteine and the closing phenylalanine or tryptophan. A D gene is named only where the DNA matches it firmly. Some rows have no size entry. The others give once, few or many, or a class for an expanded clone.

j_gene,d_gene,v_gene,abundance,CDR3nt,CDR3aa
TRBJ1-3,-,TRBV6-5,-,TGTGCCAGCAGTACCACAGGGACCTCTGGAAACACCATATATTTT,CASSTTGTSGNTIYF
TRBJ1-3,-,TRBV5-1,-,TGCGCCAGCAGCTTGGGGGACCACTCTGGAAACACCATATATTTT,CASSLGDHSGNTIYF
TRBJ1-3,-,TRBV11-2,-,TGTGCCAGCAGCTCCTTCCCGGGACATCGAAGCTCTGGAAACACCATATATTTT,CASSSFPGHRSSGNTIYF
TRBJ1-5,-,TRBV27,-,TGTGCCAGCAGTTTTAAAGCAGGTTATAGCAATCAGCCCCAGCATTTT,CASSFKAGYSNQPQHF
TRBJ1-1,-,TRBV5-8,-,TGTGCCAGCAGCTTGGCCTGGGCAGGGAACACTGAAGCTTTCTTT,CASSLAWAGNTEAFF
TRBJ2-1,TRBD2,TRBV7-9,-,TGTGCCAGCAGCACTCCGCGCCAGCGGGGGTCCTACAATGAGCAGTTCTTC,CASSTPRQRGSYNEQFF
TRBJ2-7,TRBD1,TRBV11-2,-,TGTGCCAGCAGCTTCGGACAGGGCTACTACGAGCAGTACTTC,CASSFGQGYYEQYF
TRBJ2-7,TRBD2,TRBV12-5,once,TGTGCTAGTGGTTTAACTAGCGGGAGGCCCTACGAGCAGTACTTC,CASGLTSGRPYEQYF
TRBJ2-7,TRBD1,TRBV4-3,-,TGCGCCAGCAGCCAAGCCACGGGACAGGGATACGAGCAGTACTTC,CASSQATGQGYEQYF
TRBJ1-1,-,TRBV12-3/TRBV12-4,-,TGTGCCAGCAGTTTAGTCCGGGAAACTGAAGCTTTCTTT,CASSLVRETEAFF
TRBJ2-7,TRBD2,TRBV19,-,TGTGCCAGTAGTCCCCTAGGGGACTACTACGAGCAGTACTTC,CASSPLGDYYEQYF
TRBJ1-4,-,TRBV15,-,TGTGCCACCAGCAGAGATATGGGTGCAACTAATGAAAAACTGTTTTTT,CATSRDMGATNEKLFF
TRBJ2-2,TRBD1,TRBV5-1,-,TGCGCCAGCAGCGCCGGACAGGGGGACACCGGGGAGCTGTTTTTT,CASSAGQGDTGELFF
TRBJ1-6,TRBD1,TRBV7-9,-,TGTGCCAGCAGGTCCGGGACAGAAAATTCACCCCTCCACTTT,CASRSGTENSPLHF